What follows are 10 T cell receptor beta chains derived from one specimen sequenced in a study of T cell responses to AZD1222 COVID-19 vaccine. The assay was immunoSEQ multiplex PCR, and TCRdb's table has in-frame clones only and misses some. The profile covers 84,000 or so clones, with about 85% appearing a single time and about 1.6% taken by the ten largest. Here the sequenced sample was peripheral blood, taken on day 0 of AZD1222 vaccination. Source of these receptors: an adult in good health.

The chain uses TRBV6-5 and TRBJ1-1; unclear D gene. The CDR3 is 14 amino acids. The V end lost 6 bases, the J end lost 1 base, and 12 bases lay between the germline ends. Germline loops: CDR1 MNHEY, CDR2 SVGAGI. CDR3 DNA sequence: TGTGCCAGCAGCTCACTGAGGGAGAACACTGAAGCTTTCTTT. This encodes CASSSLRENTEAFF.

The chain links TRBV12-3 or TRBV12-4 to TRBJ1-1; D gene unclear. Trimming took off 10 bases at V and 0 bases at J, with 12 bases between the two ends. The CDR3 is 13 residues long. CDR3 sequence: CATSAPLNTEAFF. In DNA, the CDR3 is TGTGCCACCTCGGCCCCCCTGAACACTGAAGCTTTCTTT.

The chain combines TRBV7-2 with TRBJ2-3; D may be TRBD2 (5 bases). Trimming left V 4 bases short and J 2 bases short, with 16 bases between. Germline loops: CDR1 SGHTA, CDR2 FQGNSA. CDR3 size: 16 residues. The CDR3 sequence: CASSSGYGIVTDTQYF. The CDR3 region has the DNA TGTGCCAGCAGCTCGGGGTACGGGATCGTCACAGATACGCAGTATTTT. Looking up the rest from reference TRBV7-2 and TRBJ2-3 gives the full variable domain: GAGVSQSPSNKVTEKGKDVELRCDPISGHTALYWYRQSLGQGLEFLIYFQGNSAPDKSGLPSDRFSAERTGGSVSTLTIQRTQQEDSAVYLCASSSGYGIVTDTQYFGPGTRLTVL.

The chain is built from TRBV7-2 and TRBJ2-1; TRBD2 agrees at 13 bases. This CDR3 region has 15 residues. Trimming at V came to 4 bases and at J to 5 bases, leaving 2 bases not matched to a gene. Germline CDR1 reads SGHTA; CDR2 reads FQGNSA. CDR3 sequence reads: CASSWTSGSDNEQFF. The CDR3 region has the DNA TGTGCCAGCAGCTGGACTAGCGGGAGCGACAATGAGCAGTTCTTC. Combining the CDR3 with reference TRBV7-2 and TRBJ2-1 gives the whole variable domain GAGVSQSPSNKVTEKGKDVELRCDPISGHTALYWYRQSLGQGLEFLIYFQGNSAPDKSGLPSDRFSAERTGGSVSTLTIQRTQQEDSAVYLCASSWTSGSDNEQFFGPGTRLTVL.

This chain joins TRBV6-5 and TRBJ1-4, with TRBD1 as a possible D gene (6 bases). Trimming took off 7 bases at V and 5 bases at J, with 11 bases between the two ends. The CDR3 totals 13 residues. Germline-derived CDR1 and CDR2 are MNHEY and SVGAGI. CDR3 amino acids: CASKQGLNEKLFF. For the CDR3, the DNA is TGTGCCAGCAAGCAGGGGTTAAATGAAAAACTGTTTTTT.

V usage is TRBV5-1 and J usage is TRBJ1-4; TRBD1 might be the D (6 bases). Germline V CDR1 and CDR2: SGHRS, YFSETQ. This CDR3 comprises 17 residues. V was cut by 4 bases and J by 0 bases, with 16 bases left in between. The CDR3 coding sequence is TGCGCCAGCAGCCATGGGGGGGCCACCTCAACTAATGAAAAACTGTTTTTT. The encoded protein is CASSHGGATSTNEKLFF.

This chain connects TRBV18 to TRBJ1-6; D unresolved. This CDR3 spans 15 amino acids. Germline CDR1 reads KGHSH; CDR2 reads LQKENI. V was shortened by 1 base and J by 4 bases, with 8 bases between the two germline ends. The CDR3 region has the DNA TGTGCCAGCTCACCACGGACCGATTATAATTCACCCCTCCACTTT. This translates into CASSPRTDYNSPLHF.

The V call is TRBV19, the J call TRBJ1-4, with a possible D match to TRBD1 (6 bases). V was pared by 4 bases and J by 7 bases, with 13 bases between. This CDR3 contains 14 residues. Germline loops: CDR1 LNHDA, CDR2 SQIVND (reference sequence). The CDR3 loop is CASSTRRGFEKLFF. The CDR3, as DNA: TGTGCCAGTAGTACCCGAAGGGGGTTTGAAAAACTGTTTTTT.

The chain recombines TRBV5-1 with TRBJ1-1, with D possibly TRBD1 on 6 matching bases. CDR3 size: 15 residues. The germline V gene has CDR1 SGHRS and CDR2 YFSETQ. The V gene lost 2 bases and the J gene lost 3 bases, with 14 bases spanning the gap. The CDR3 loop reads CASSLGQRLHTEAFF. The CDR3 nucleotides are TGCGCCAGCAGCTTAGGACAGAGGTTGCACACTGAAGCTTTCTTT.

V gene TRBV19 combines with J gene TRBJ2-2; TRBD1 agrees at 7 bases. Germline loops: CDR1 LNHDA, CDR2 SQIVND (reference sequence). V was clipped by 9 bases and J by 0 bases; unmatched bases: 1. The CDR3 loop spans 13 amino acids. The DNA of the CDR3 is TGTGCCAGCGACAGGGCGAACACCGGGGAGCTGTTTTTT. Its translation: CASDRANTGELFF. Complete variable domain (other parts from reference TRBV19 and TRBJ2-2): DGGITQSPKYLFRKEGQNVTLSCEQNLNHDAMYWYRQDPGQGLRLIYYSQIVNDFQKGDIAEGYSVSREKKESFPLTVTSAQKNPTAFYLCASDRANTGELFFGEGSRLTVL.